This entry describes one TCR beta chain. The target antigen is unknown. Germline V gene lookup returns CDR1 SGHTA and CDR2 FQGNSA. CDR3 length equals 16 residues. Trimming at V came to 4 bases and at J to 7 bases, leaving 8 bases not matched to a gene. Every isolated RNA sample was fully reverse transcribed, so sequencing captured expressed TCRB transcripts. Sequencing used immunoSEQ multiplex PCR; TCRdb keeps in-frame clones, though not all of them. This table holds 620,000 or so clones, around 15% found once. The data belong to a study of beta chain features in type 1 diabetes. Findings and limits, study-wide: Moderate but significant shortening of TCRB CDR3s was recorded in all four CD4+ subsets from Type 1 diabetes patients.

The genes are TRBV7-2 and TRBJ2-7, with TRBD2 identical over 15 bases. The sequence was collected from a man aged 18 to 29 in good health. Sequenced input: naive CD4+ T cells from blood. The CDR3 DNA follows: TGTGCCAGCAGCTCCCGGACTAGCGGGGGGGTGGAAGAGCAGTACTTC. This translates into CASSSRTSGGVEEQYF.